These T cell receptor beta chains were read from a single sample in a study of breast tumors, draining lymph nodes, adjacent tissues. TCRdb analysed the multiplex PCR reads with MiXCR anew, one entry per CDR3 protein. The table has 200,000 or so distinct CDR3 sequences, approximately 30% seen once. Input material: axillary lymph node tissue. These receptors all come from a female donor with breast cancer. Some clones in this sample may be carry-over from other donors' samples. The CDR3 runs from the conserved cysteine through the conserved F or W. A D gene is named only where the DNA matches it firmly. Clone sizes are given selectively: once, few, many, or a class where the clone is expanded.

j_gene	d_gene	abundance	v_gene	CDR3nt	CDR3aa
TRBJ2-7	TRBD1	many	TRBV6-2/TRBV6-3	TGTGCCAGCAGAGACAGGGGCGAGCAGTACTTC	CASRDRGEQYF
TRBJ2-7	-	many	TRBV6-1	TGTGCCAGCAGTCAAGCGCAACAGTCCTACGAGCAGTACTTC	CASSQAQQSYEQYF
TRBJ1-3	TRBD1	many	TRBV5-1	TGCGCCAGCAGCCCGGGACAGGGAGTTGGAAACACCATATATTTT	CASSPGQGVGNTIYF
TRBJ1-6	TRBD1	many	TRBV19	TGTGCCAGTAACGACCTCTGGGACAGGGGAAATTCACCCCTCTACTTT	CASNDLWDRGNSPLYF
TRBJ2-1	TRBD2	many	TRBV7-2	TGTGCCAGCGGTCCAAGGACTAGCACCAACAATGAGCAGTTCTTC	CASGPRTSTNNEQFF
TRBJ1-5	-	many	TRBV2	TGTGCCAGCAGTGAATGGGACACTAGACTACAGCCCCAGCATTTT	CASSEWDTRLQPQHF
TRBJ1-2	-	many	TRBV4-1	TGCGCCAGCAGCCAGTCACAGGGTCCCCACTATGGCTACACCTTC	CASSQSQGPHYGYTF
TRBJ2-7	TRBD2	many	TRBV11-2	TGTGCCAGCAGCCGGACGACTAGCGGGTTGTACGAGCAGTACTTC	CASSRTTSGLYEQYF
TRBJ2-3	-	many	TRBV19	TGTGCCAGTAGTATGTCGGGAGAGGGGACAGATACGCAGTATTTT	CASSMSGEGTDTQYF
TRBJ2-1	TRBD2	-	TRBV7-3	TGTGCCAGCAGCTTATGGGGGGGGAGCTCCTACAATGAGCAGTTCTTC	CASSLWGGSSYNEQFF
TRBJ2-3	-	many	TRBV29-1	TGCAGCGTTGCCAGGGAGACAGATACGCAGTATTTT	CSVARETDTQYF
TRBJ1-3	-	-	TRBV6-6	TGTGCCAGCAGTCATGCTGACTCTGGAAACGCCATATATTTT	CASSHADSGNAIYF
TRBJ1-2	TRBD1	many	TRBV5-5	TGTGCCAGCAGCCTCAACCTTCGGACAGGGAACTATGGCTACACCTTC	CASSLNLRTGNYGYTF
TRBJ1-5	-	many	TRBV6-1	TGTGCCAGCAGTAACGGACCAAGCAATCAGCCCCAGCATTTT	CASSNGPSNQPQHF
TRBJ2-5	TRBD2	many	TRBV15	TGTGCCACCAGCAGAGATTCTCAATATGCGGGGGGGGAGGAGACCCAGTACTTC	CATSRDSQYAGGEETQYF
TRBJ1-1	TRBD1	-	TRBV20-1	TGCAGTGCCAGGGACAGGGAAGAAGCTTTCTTT	CSARDREEAFF
TRBJ2-3	-	few	TRBV28	TGTGCCAGCACTGAACGGGAGCCCCCCACAGATACGCAGTATTTT	CASTEREPPTDTQYF
TRBJ1-2	-	once	TRBV20-1	TGCAGTGCTAGACCCCCGGGCCTAGGAAACACCTTC	CSARPPGLGNTF
TRBJ2-1	-	many	TRBV10-3	TGTGCCATCATCTTGGACTTATATCACAATGAGCAGTTCTTC	CAIILDLYHNEQFF
TRBJ1-1	-	-	TRBV12-3/TRBV12-4	TGTGCCAGCGGTTGGACGTTTAGCGCCCAGGGCATGAACACTGAAGCTTTCTTT	CASGWTFSAQGMNTEAFF
TRBJ2-1	-	many	TRBV5-1	TGCGCCAGCAGCTTGGCAGCGGCGGGCTACAATGAGCAGTTCTTC	CASSLAAAGYNEQFF
TRBJ2-7	TRBD2	many	TRBV5-1	TGCGCCAGCAGCTTAGCCTCGGGGGGGCCTCAGTACGAGCAGTACTTC	CASSLASGGPQYEQYF
TRBJ2-2	-	many	TRBV28	TGTGCCAGCAGAACCACCGGGAAGGGTGGGGAGCTGTTTTTT	CASRTTGKGGELFF
TRBJ2-3	TRBD2	-	TRBV9	TGTGCCAGCAGCAGGACTAGCGGGGGCGGAGATACGCAGTATTTT	CASSRTSGGGDTQYF
TRBJ2-2	-	many	TRBV6-5	TGTGCCAGCAAGGGGGGTATACGGACCGGGGAGCTGTTTTTT	CASKGGIRTGELFF
TRBJ2-2	TRBD2	many	TRBV2	TGTGCCAGCAGACCCAGCGGGGTAATCACCGGGGAGCTGTTTTTT	CASRPSGVITGELFF
TRBJ2-7	TRBD1	many	TRBV7-3	TGTGCCAGCAGCTCACAGGGGGCAGGTTACGAGCAGTACTTC	CASSSQGAGYEQYF
TRBJ2-2	TRBD2	many	TRBV12-3/TRBV12-4	TGTGCCAGCAGTGGAAGACGATCTAGCGGGGGGAACACCGGGGAGCTGTTTTTT	CASSGRRSSGGNTGELFF
TRBJ1-4	TRBD1	many	TRBV2	TGTGCCAGCAGTGACCGGGACAGTTTTAATGAAAAACTGTTTTTT	CASSDRDSFNEKLFF
TRBJ2-7	TRBD1	many	TRBV30	TGTGCCTGGAGGCCCTTCGAGGGACAGGGTTCCTACGAGCAGTACTTC	CAWRPFEGQGSYEQYF